The subject of this entry is one T cell receptor beta chain. This specimen belongs to a study of CD8+CD57+ T cells in acquired aplastic anemia. Overall study context: Each DNA sample taken from sorted CD4+ and CD8+ cells came to 3 to 4 ug on average.

Those patients picked for sequencing had displayed CD8+CD57+ cell expansion on flow cytometry. Blood sampling was performed on the patients, and none of them had received therapy by then. Genomic DNA served as template for TCR beta VDJ and CDR3 profiling. Via MiXCR, TCRdb re-called the reads, giving one row per CDR3 protein. The sample has over 150,000 distinct CDR3 sequences, about three fifths seen once. The sequencing input was sorted CD4+, CD8+, or CD8+CD57+ T cells (not recorded which) from PBMCs. The TCR sequence derives from a human donor with aplastic anemia.

The chain's CDR3 is CASSPGTSGSTDTQYF. The CDR3 DNA is TGTGCCAGCAGCCCGGGGACTAGCGGCAGCACAGATACGCAGTATTTT. The chain has TRBV7-3 and TRBJ2-3, with 11 bases matching TRBD2. The CDR3 runs 16 residues. Germline V lookup: CDR1 SGHTA, CDR2 FQGTGA. V was pared by 5 bases and J by 0 bases, with 4 bases of the junction left unmatched. The full variable domain, its missing parts supplied by reference TRBV7-3 and TRBJ2-3, is GAGVSQTPSNKVTEKGKYVELRCDPISGHTALYWYRQSLGQGPEFLIYFQGTGAADDSGLPNDRFFAVRPEGSVSTLKIQRTERGDSAVYLCASSPGTSGSTDTQYFGPGTRLTVL.